The T cell receptor beta chain described here comes from a study of T cell responses to AZD1222 COVID-19 vaccine. For this clone: The target antigen is unknown.

General study points: No repertoire was sampled before or during the peak T cell response, only after it. As reported, nearly half of all spike-specific TCRs target variant regions that are unmutated. CD4 TCRs linked to vaccination spanned spike, dominating at 160-218 and 743-854. Donors were chiefly white British, with a greater number of females, and clonal diversity was perhaps underestimated.

The germline gives CDR1 SGHDN, CDR2 FVKESK. The CDR3 sequence is 16 residues long. Germline trimming cut 4 bases from V and 5 bases from J; bases unmatched to any gene: 10. Data came from immunoSEQ multiplex PCR; TCRdb stores just in-frame clones and leaves some out. Here the sample spans under 150,000 clones, roughly 88% being singletons. Sequencing used peripheral blood, obtained on day 0 of MenACWY control vaccination. The rearrangement uses TRBV14 and TRBJ1-2; 10 bases match TRBD1. The clonotype originates from an adult in good health. CDR3 sequence: CASSPNPGQGLYGYTF. The CDR3 DNA sequence: TGTGCCAGCAGCCCCAATCCGGGACAGGGGTTGTATGGCTACACCTTC.